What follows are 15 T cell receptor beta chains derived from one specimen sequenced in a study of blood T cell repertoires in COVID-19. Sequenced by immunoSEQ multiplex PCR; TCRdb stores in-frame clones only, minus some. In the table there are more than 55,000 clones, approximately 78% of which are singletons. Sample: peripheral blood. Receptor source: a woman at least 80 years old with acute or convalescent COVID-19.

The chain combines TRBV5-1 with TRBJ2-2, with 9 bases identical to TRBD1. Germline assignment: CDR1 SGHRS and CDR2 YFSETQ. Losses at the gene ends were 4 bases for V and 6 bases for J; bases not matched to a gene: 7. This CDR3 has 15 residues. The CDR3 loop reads CASSPGTGRAGELFF. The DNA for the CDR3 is TGCGCCAGCAGCCCAGGGACAGGGAGGGCCGGGGAGCTGTTTTTT. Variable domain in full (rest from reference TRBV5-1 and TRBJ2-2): KAGVTQTPRYLIKTRGQQVTLSCSPISGHRSVSWYQQTPGQGLQFLFEYFSETQRNKGNFPGRFSGRQFSNSRSEMNVSTLELGDSALYLCASSPGTGRAGELFFGEGSRLTVL.

In DNA form, the CDR3 reads TGTGCCAGCAGTTTATCGTCGGCGGCAGGGGGCTTCAATGAGCAGTTCTTC. Its protein product is CASSLSSAAGGFNEQFF. V and J are TRBV27 and TRBJ2-1; 8 bases match TRBD1. Germline V lookup: CDR1 MNHEY, CDR2 SMNVEV (reference sequence). Unmatched junction bases numbered 10, after V lost 0 bases and J lost 6 bases. This CDR3 is built from 17 residues.

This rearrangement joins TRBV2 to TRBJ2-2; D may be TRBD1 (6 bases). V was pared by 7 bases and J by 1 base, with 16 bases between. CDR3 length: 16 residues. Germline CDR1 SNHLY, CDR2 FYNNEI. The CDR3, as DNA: TGTGCCAGCAAACCGTTCGGACAGATGAACACCGGGGAGCTGTTTTTT. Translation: CASKPFGQMNTGELFF.

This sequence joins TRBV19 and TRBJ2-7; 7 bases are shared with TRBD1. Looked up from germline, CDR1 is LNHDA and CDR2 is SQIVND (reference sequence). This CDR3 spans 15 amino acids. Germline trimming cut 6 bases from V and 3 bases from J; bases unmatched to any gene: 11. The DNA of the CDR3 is TGTGCCAGTAGGACAATCGACAGGGACGTCTACGAGCAGTACTTC. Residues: CASRTIDRDVYEQYF.

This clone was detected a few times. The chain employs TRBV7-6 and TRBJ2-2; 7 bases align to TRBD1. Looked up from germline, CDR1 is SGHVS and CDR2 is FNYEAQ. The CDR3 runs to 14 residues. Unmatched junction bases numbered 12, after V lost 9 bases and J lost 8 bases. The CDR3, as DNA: TGTGCCAGTCTCCGGGACAGAGGGGCAGGGGAGCTGTTTTTT. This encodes CASLRDRGAGELFF. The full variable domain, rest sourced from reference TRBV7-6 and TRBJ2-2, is GAGVSQSPRYKVTKRGQDVALRCDPISGHVSLYWYRQALGQGPEFLTYFNYEAQQDKSGLPNDRFSAERPEGSISTLTIQRTEQRDSAMYRCASLRDRGAGELFFGEGSRLTVL.

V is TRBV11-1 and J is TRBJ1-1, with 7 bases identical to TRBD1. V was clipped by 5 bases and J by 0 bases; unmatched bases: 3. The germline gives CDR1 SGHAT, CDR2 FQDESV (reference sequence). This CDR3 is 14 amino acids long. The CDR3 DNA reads TGTGCCAGCAGCCGGGGACAGTTGAACACTGAAGCTTTCTTT. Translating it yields CASSRGQLNTEAFF.

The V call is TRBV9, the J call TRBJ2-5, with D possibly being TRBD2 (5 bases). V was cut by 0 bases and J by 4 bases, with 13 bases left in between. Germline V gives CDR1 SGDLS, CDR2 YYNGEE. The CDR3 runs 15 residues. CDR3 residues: CASSVGQVEGETQYF. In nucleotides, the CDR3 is TGTGCCAGCAGCGTAGGGCAGGTAGAGGGAGAGACCCAGTACTTC.

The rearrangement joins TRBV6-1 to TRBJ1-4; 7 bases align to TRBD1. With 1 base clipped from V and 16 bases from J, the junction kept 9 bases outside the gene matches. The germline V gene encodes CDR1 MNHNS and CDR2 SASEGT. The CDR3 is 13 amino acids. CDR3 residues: CASSEVGQEGQFF. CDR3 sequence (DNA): TGTGCCAGCAGTGAAGTTGGACAGGAAGGCCAGTTTTTT.

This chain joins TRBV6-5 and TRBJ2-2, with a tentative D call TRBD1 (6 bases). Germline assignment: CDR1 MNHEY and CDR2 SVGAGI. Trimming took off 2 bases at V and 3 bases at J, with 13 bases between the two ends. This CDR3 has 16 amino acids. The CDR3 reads CASSYLGAPHTGELFF. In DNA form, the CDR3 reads TGTGCCAGCAGTTACCTGGGGGCTCCTCACACCGGGGAGCTGTTTTTT.

CDR3 in DNA: TGCGCCAGCAGCTTAGTGGAAGGAGGAATAGCCAAAAACATTCAGTACTTC. The encoded protein is CASSLVEGGIAKNIQYF. The gene calls are TRBV5-1 and TRBJ2-4, with D perhaps TRBD2 (5 bases). V lost 2 bases and J lost 0, with 15 bases in between. This CDR3 has 17 residues. The germline CDR1 and CDR2 sequences are SGHRS and YFSETQ.

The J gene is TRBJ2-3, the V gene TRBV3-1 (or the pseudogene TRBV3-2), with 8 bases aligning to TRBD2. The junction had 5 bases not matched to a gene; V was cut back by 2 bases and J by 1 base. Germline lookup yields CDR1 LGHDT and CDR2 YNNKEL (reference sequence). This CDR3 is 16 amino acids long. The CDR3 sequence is CASSQTVGGGTDTQYF. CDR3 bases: TGTGCCAGCAGCCAAACCGTCGGGGGGGGCACAGATACGCAGTATTTT.

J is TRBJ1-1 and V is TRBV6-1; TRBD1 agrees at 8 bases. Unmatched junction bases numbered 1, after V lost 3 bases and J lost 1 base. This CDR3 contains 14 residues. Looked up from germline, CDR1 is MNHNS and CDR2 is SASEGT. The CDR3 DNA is TGTGCCAGCAGTGAGACAGGGGAGAACACTGAAGCTTTCTTT. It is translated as CASSETGENTEAFF.

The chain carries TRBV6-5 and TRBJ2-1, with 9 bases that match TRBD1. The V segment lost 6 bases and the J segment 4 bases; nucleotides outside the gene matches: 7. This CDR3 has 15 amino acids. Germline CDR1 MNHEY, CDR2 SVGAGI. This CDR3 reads CASRGTGRQYNEQFF. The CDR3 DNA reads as TGTGCCAGCAGGGGGACAGGGAGACAGTACAATGAGCAGTTCTTC.

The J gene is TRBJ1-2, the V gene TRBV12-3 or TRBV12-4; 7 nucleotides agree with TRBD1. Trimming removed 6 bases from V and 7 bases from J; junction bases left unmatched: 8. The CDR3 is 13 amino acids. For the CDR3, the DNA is TGTGCCAGCAGGTTTCAGGGGGGACGTGGCTACACCTTC. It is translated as CASRFQGGRGYTF.

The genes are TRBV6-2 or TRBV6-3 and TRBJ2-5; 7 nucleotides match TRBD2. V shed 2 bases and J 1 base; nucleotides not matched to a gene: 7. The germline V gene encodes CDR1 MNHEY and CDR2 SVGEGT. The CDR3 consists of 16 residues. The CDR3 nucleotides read TGTGCCAGCAGTTACGTCGATGAGCGGGGCCAAGAGACCCAGTACTTC. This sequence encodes CASSYVDERGQETQYF.